This T cell receptor beta chain is from a study of T cells after yellow fever vaccination. Study information: Researchers used SMART-Seq v4 Ultra Low Input to prepare fractions that had low cell numbers.

The table lists this clonotype with a few counts. Its specificity is unknown. CDR1 and CDR2 from the germline V gene are LGHNA and YSLEER. Losses at the gene ends were 2 bases for V and 4 bases for J; bases not matched to a gene: 1. The CDR3 loop spans 13 amino acids. MiXCR was run by TCRdb on the 5' RACE reads, yielding one entry per CDR3 protein. The table records around 360,000 distinct CDR3 sequences, more than 9% of them present only once. Study findings and constraints: The study re-detected most primary-vaccination clones after the booster (about 95% CD4, roughly 90% CD8). Weaker overall, the secondary response nonetheless peaked faster (day 5 versus 15).

Sample: PBMCs, taken on the day of the first yellow fever vaccination. This clonotype was obtained from a man between 18 and 29 years old who received the YFV17D yellow fever vaccine. This chain connects TRBV4-3 to TRBJ2-7, with TRBD2 matching 8 bases. Here the CDR3 reads CASSQRGGYEQYF. The CDR3 coding sequence is TGCGCCAGCAGCCAACGGGGGGGGTACGAGCAGTACTTC.